This TCR beta chain was identified in a study of cytomegalovirus exposure and HLA in healthy donors. Study observations and caveats: A likely sequencing artifact accounted for one observed cluster of highly shared sequence variants. The classifier, whose performance was assessed in both the original and validation cohorts, reportedly diagnosed cytomegalovirus status with high specificity and sensitivity. In an earlier analysis, in several hundred donors, most V segments appeared productive either ~87% or ~30% of the time.

All the people who gave samples were healthy bone marrow donors. To note about this clone: Antigen unknown.

The CDR3 totals 11 residues. The germline CDR1 and CDR2 sequences are DFQATT and SNEGSKA (reference sequence). Between the trimmed V and J ends, which lost 4 bases and 9 bases, there was a span of 10 bases. PCR involved 60 Vbeta and 13 Jbeta primers. Assay used: immunoSEQ multiplex PCR; TCRdb lists only in-frame clones, some missing. The sample data list 80,000 to 95,000 clones. The sample comprised PBMCs. V gene TRBV20-1 combines with J gene TRBJ2-1; D is possibly TRBD2 (5 bases). This sequence was found in a woman in her twenties or thirties in good health and CMV-seronegative. The CDR3, as DNA: TGCAGTGCTACCCGGGGTGGTGAGCAGTTCTTC. Translating gives CSATRGGEQFF.